The rows below give T cell receptor beta chains drawn from one sample of a study of T cells in Graves' hyperthyroidism and ophthalmopathy. From the multiplex PCR reads, TCRdb called clonotypes with MiXCR, one entry per CDR3 protein. The sample has about 160,000 distinct CDR3 sequences, about 9% seen once. Material for sequencing was blood. The receptors come from a woman between 18 and 29 years old with Graves' hyperthyroidism that later progressed to Graves' ophthalmopathy. CDR3s include the opening cysteine and the closing phenylalanine or tryptophan. A D gene is named only where the DNA matches it firmly.

d_gene,v_gene,CDR3aa
-,TRBV24-1,CATSDSHPPYGYTF
TRBD1,TRBV7-2,CASSHPGGDQPQHF
TRBD1,TRBV3-1,CASSLGTANTEAFF
-,TRBV12-3/TRBV12-4,CASSLVGGIGTGELFF
-,TRBV29-1,CSVLGPTGFTEAFF
-,TRBV19,CASSTGRGVFGGEQYF
-,TRBV11-1,CASSRDVDVGELFF
-,TRBV4-1,CASSFQNTEAFF
-,TRBV5-6,CASSLGLRQDNQPQHF
-,TRBV3-1,CASSQASVTEAFF
-,TRBV28,CATEDSQGTYEQYF
-,TRBV7-2,CASSLSGGRGSGNTIYF
-,TRBV11-2,CASSHSGASTDTQYF
-,TRBV12-3/TRBV12-4,CASSLSGGGEKLFF
-,TRBV27,CASSFSERGPEAFF
-,TRBV20-1,CSASFIANTDTQYF